The clone carrying this T cell receptor beta chain was found many times. Its antigen remains unknown. TCRdb independently ran MiXCR on the multiplex PCR reads; one entry per CDR3 protein. Of about 180,000 distinct CDR3 sequences in the sample, 25% to 40% were seen once. Breast cancer patients provided tissue from their axillary draining lymph nodes. The data are from a study of breast tumors, draining lymph nodes, adjacent tissues. General study results and limits: Data only fit, rather than demonstrated, lymph node origin of most tumor T cells. Luminal-like breast cancer showed significantly higher tumor–nontumor repertoire similarity than basal-like. Findings are consistent with lymph node origin and intratumoral expansion of most tumor T cells. Tumor TCR diversity was below lymph nodes but above nontumor tissue.

V shed 1 base, J shed 4 bases, and the junction held 0 bases outside the gene matches. Germline lookup yields CDR1 LNHDA and CDR2 SQIVND (reference sequence). CDR3 size: 15 residues. Sequenced input: axillary lymph node tissue. The TCR sequence derives from a female donor with breast cancer. Some clones in this sample may be carry-over from other donors' samples. The V and J genes are TRBV19 and TRBJ2-1; 11 nucleotides line up with TRBD2. CDR3 coding DNA: TGTGCCAGTAGTATAGGACTAGCGGGGTACAATGAGCAGTTCTTC. It encodes CASSIGLAGYNEQFF.